This T cell receptor beta chain was observed in a study of blood T cells in healthy people across ages. Study results and limitations: Age advanced and TCR beta diversity per million T cells fell, roughly linearly. More naive CD4+ cells and higher diversity marked long-lived donors relative to aged donors.

The CDR3 length is 18 residues. The germline CDR1 and CDR2 sequences are LNHNV and YYDKDF (reference sequence). V was cut by 4 bases and J by 0 bases, with 16 bases left in between. Next came a second PCR, run for about 7 to 12 cycles, which used a sample-barcoded 5' primer along with a J-beta primer mix. Each CDR3 protein is one row after TCRdb ran MiXCR on the 5' RACE reads. The sample lists over 1.5 million distinct CDR3 sequences, roughly 52% occurring once. Donor samples were obtained from healthy Caucasian individuals from Russia, aged about 6 to 95. On this clonotype: What it binds is not known.

Sequenced sample: blood. The V call is TRBV15, the J call TRBJ1-6, with D tentatively TRBD1 (5 bases). The receptor comes from a woman aged 40-49 years in good health. CDR3 in DNA: TGTGCCACCAGCAAAGGGCGGGACGGGAGCTCCTATAATTCACCCCTCCACTTT. It encodes CATSKGRDGSSYNSPLHF.